A single sample gave rise to the 32 T cell receptor beta chains below, sequenced in a study of identical twins. One entry per CDR3 protein results from TCRdb running MiXCR on the 5' RACE reads. This table has around 490,000 distinct CDR3 sequences, roughly 15% appearing once. The same data also contributed to another study, on yellow fever vaccine responses in identical twins.

Sequenced sample: CD4+ T cells sorted from blood. These receptors were taken from a young woman in good health.

The chain has TRBV28 and TRBJ1-2, with TRBD1 identical over 9 bases. The CDR3 spans 15 residues. CDR1 is MDHEN and CDR2 is SYDVKM in the germline V gene. Trimming took 4 bases from V and 7 from J; bases not matched to a gene: 10. The CDR3 spells CASSSSPDRGPGYTF. CDR3 coding DNA: TGTGCCAGCAGTTCCTCCCCGGACAGGGGACCTGGCTACACCTTC.

The chain recombines TRBV20-1 with TRBJ2-7; 7 nucleotides align to TRBD2. The V and J ends lost 4 bases and 2 bases, in that order; junction bases with no gene match: 8. CDR1 and CDR2 (germline): DFQATT, SNEGSKA (reference sequence). This CDR3 contains 14 residues. DNA for the CDR3: TGCAGTGCTACCCCTCGGGGGGTCCCCTACGAGCAGTACTTC. Encoded protein: CSATPRGVPYEQYF.

This clonotype was seen at least ten times. The rearrangement uses TRBV29-1 and TRBJ1-4; tentative D call: TRBD1 (6 bases). Trimming took 0 bases from V and 7 from J, leaving 12 bases between them. CDR1 is SQVTM, CDR2 ANQGSEA, per germline. The CDR3 loop spans 14 amino acids. This chain's CDR3 is CSVEDNREREKLFF. The CDR3 DNA reads as TGCAGCGTTGAAGATAACAGGGAACGTGAAAAACTGTTTTTT.

In this sample, this clonotype turned up a few times. The chain combines TRBV6-5 with TRBJ2-5; D is unclear. The ends were cut back, 1 base at V and 5 bases at J, with 8 bases in the middle. The CDR3 consists of 13 residues. Germline CDR1 is MNHEY and CDR2 is SVGAGI. The CDR3 here is CASSYLFGETQYF. In DNA, the CDR3 is TGTGCCAGCAGTTACTTATTTGGGGAGACCCAGTACTTC.

The chain couples TRBV20-1 to TRBJ1-5; D is unresolved. The CDR3 loop spans 13 amino acids. The V end was cut by 1 base, the J end by 2 bases, with 6 bases between. Germline-derived CDR1 and CDR2 are DFQATT and SNEGSKA (reference sequence). For the CDR3, the DNA is TGCAGTGCTAGAGGTGCTGGCAATCAGCCCCAGCATTTT. Its protein is CSARGAGNQPQHF.

The rearrangement joins TRBV6-1 to TRBJ2-2; TRBD2 matches at 7 bases. The ends lost 6 bases at V and 4 bases at J; junction bases unmatched: 2. This CDR3 has 13 residues. Germline V gene sequence: CDR1 MNHNS, CDR2 SASEGT. The CDR3 DNA sequence: TGTGCCAGCAGAGCGGGGCCCACCGGGGAGCTGTTTTTT. Amino acids: CASRAGPTGELFF.

This clonotype was observed a few times. This rearrangement joins TRBV20-1 to TRBJ1-2; D is uncertain. V gave up 6 bases and J gave up 4 bases, with 15 bases separating them. CDR1 and CDR2 (germline): DFQATT, SNEGSKA (reference sequence). This CDR3 is built from 13 residues. CDR3 in amino acids: CSAQDRQSYGYTF. The CDR3 nucleotides are TGCAGTGCCCAGGACCGACAATCCTATGGCTACACCTTC.

This clonotype turned up a few times. The rearrangement links TRBV20-1 to TRBJ1-1; 7 nucleotides match TRBD1. The V gene's germline CDR1 is DFQATT and CDR2 SNEGSKA (reference sequence). The length of the CDR3 is 14 residues. With 3 bases clipped from V and 0 bases from J, the junction kept 4 bases outside the gene matches. CDR3 loop: CSASPGTVNTEAFF. Written as DNA, the CDR3 is TGCAGTGCTAGCCCCGGGACAGTGAACACTGAAGCTTTCTTT.

The J gene is TRBJ2-2, the V gene TRBV7-2; 7 bases line up with TRBD1. Trimming at V came to 5 bases and at J to 0 bases, leaving 3 bases not matched to a gene. The CDR3 covers 15 residues. Germline V CDR1 and CDR2: SGHTA, FQGNSA. The CDR3 sequence is CASSPTGSNTGELFF. As DNA, the CDR3 is TGTGCCAGCAGCCCGACAGGGTCGAACACCGGGGAGCTGTTTTTT.

This clonotype was detected only a few times. The chain couples TRBV5-1 to TRBJ1-5; possibly TRBD1 for D (6 bases). Germline-derived CDR1 and CDR2 are SGHRS and YFSETQ. V was clipped by 4 bases and J by 4 bases, with 15 bases between them. The CDR3 has 15 amino acids. CDR3 sequence (DNA): TGCGCCAGCAGCCCTGATGGGGGCGGGAATCAGCCCCAGCATTTT. The encoded protein is CASSPDGGGNQPQHF.

This clonotype appeared a single time. A junction end diverges from the germline sequence, so it may reflect a read error. The chain has TRBV3-1 and TRBJ2-7; D is perhaps TRBD1 or TRBD2 (5 bases each). This CDR3 has 14 residues. Per germline, CDR1 LGHDT and CDR2 YNNKEL (reference sequence). The CDR3, as DNA: TGTGCCAGCAGCCAGTCGGGACCCCTATACGAGCTGTACTTC. Translated, it gives CASSQSGPLYELYF.

The chain has TRBV2 and TRBJ1-5, with 7 nucleotides matching TRBD1. Germline V CDR1 and CDR2: SNHLY, FYNNEI. J gave up 0 bases and V 8 bases, and 1 base lay outside the gene matches. The CDR3 has 13 residues. For the CDR3, the DNA is TGTGCCAGCGGACAGGTTAGCAATCAGCCCCAGCATTTT. Protein: CASGQVSNQPQHF.

This clonotype has more than one count but fewer than ten. The chain links TRBV12-3 or TRBV12-4 to TRBJ2-2; 10 bases match TRBD2. The CDR3 runs to 17 residues. The trim removed 6 bases at V and 6 bases at J, leaving 13 bases unmatched. The CDR3 nucleotides are TGTGCCAGCAGCGACGACCGATGGACTAGCGGTTCCGGGGAGCTGTTTTTT. Its protein is CASSDDRWTSGSGELFF.

This sequence joins TRBV7-9 and TRBJ2-7; D might be TRBD2 (6 bases). The germline V gene encodes CDR1 SEHNR and CDR2 FQNEAQ (reference sequence). V lost 7 bases and J lost 0, with 13 bases in between. This CDR3 has 14 residues. CDR3 region: CASTTGLTSYEQYF. Written as DNA, the CDR3 is TGTGCCAGCACGACGGGACTTACCTCCTACGAGCAGTACTTC.

The chain is built from TRBV6-5 and TRBJ1-3; 7 nucleotides align to TRBD1. The germline CDR1 and CDR2 sequences are MNHEY and SVGAGI. After removal of 0 bases from V and 1 base from J, the junction contained 6 bases not matched to a gene. The CDR3 is made up of 17 amino acids. The DNA of the CDR3 is TGTGCCAGCAGTTACTCAGGACAGGCGATATCTGGAAACACCATATATTTT. This sequence encodes CASSYSGQAISGNTIYF.

This clonotype was found many times. The rearrangement links TRBV12-3 or TRBV12-4 to TRBJ2-3, with 11 bases lining up with TRBD2. The CDR3 totals 16 residues. The V gene end was trimmed by 7 bases and the J gene end by 4 bases; junction bases not matched to a gene: 10. The CDR3 region has the DNA TGTGCCAGCACTGGGGTAGCGGGGGGGCTTCCAGATACGCAGTATTTT. Its translation: CASTGVAGGLPDTQYF.

The chain is built from TRBV5-5 and TRBJ2-3, with D possibly TRBD2 on 6 matching bases. The CDR3 loop spans 15 amino acids. Germline V CDR1 and CDR2: SGHKS, YYEKEE (reference sequence). Trimming pared 4 bases from V and 0 bases from J, leaving 12 bases between. The chain's CDR3 is CASSPVGTSTDTQYF. The CDR3 DNA reads TGTGCCAGCAGCCCGGTGGGGACTAGCACAGATACGCAGTATTTT.

This clonotype was counted at least ten times. The rearrangement joins TRBV20-1 to TRBJ2-5, with 7 bases fitting TRBD1. J gave up 0 bases and V 5 bases, and 3 bases lay outside the gene matches. The germline gives CDR1 DFQATT, CDR2 SNEGSKA (reference sequence). This CDR3 has 13 amino acids. This chain's CDR3 is CSASGQNQETQYF. CDR3 nucleotides: TGCAGTGCTTCGGGACAGAACCAAGAGACCCAGTACTTC.

This clonotype was found a few times. The V gene is TRBV4-1, the J gene TRBJ2-1; TRBD2 matches at 7 bases. The J segment lost 3 bases and the V segment lost 1 base, leaving 6 bases of the junction unmatched. Germline V CDR1 and CDR2: MGHRA, YSYEKL. The CDR3 runs to 16 residues. CDR3 nucleotide sequence: TGCGCCAGCAGCCAAGCCGGTAGCGGGCGCTACAATGAGCAGTTCTTC. This sequence encodes CASSQAGSGRYNEQFF.

The gene calls are TRBV28 and TRBJ2-4; maybe TRBD1 (6 bases). V lost 3 bases and J 3 bases, leaving 12 bases between the germline ends. The CDR3 length is 15 residues. The germline gives CDR1 MDHEN, CDR2 SYDVKM. The CDR3 bases are TGTGCCAGCAGTTTCCCCTCGGACAGCAAAAACATTCAGTACTTC. This codes for CASSFPSDSKNIQYF.

This clonotype was seen ten or more times. The rearrangement links TRBV5-1 to TRBJ1-1; D unclear. The CDR3 contains 14 residues. Trimming removed 3 bases from V and 1 base from J, with 10 bases in between. Germline CDR1 is SGHRS and CDR2 is YFSETQ. CDR3 nucleotides: TGCGCCAGCAGCTGGGCGCCGGCGAACACTGAAGCTTTCTTT. Residues: CASSWAPANTEAFF.

There are a few counts of this clonotype. The CDR3 is CSAMRGGSSYEQYV. The CDR3 nucleotides read TGCAGTGCCATGCGCGGGGGAAGCTCCTACGAGCAGTACGTC. This chain connects TRBV20-1 to TRBJ2-7, with 7 bases that match TRBD2. The CDR3 has 14 amino acids. After removal of 6 bases from V and 0 bases from J, the junction contained 8 bases not matched to a gene. Per germline, CDR1 DFQATT and CDR2 SNEGSKA (reference sequence).

This chain connects TRBV15 to TRBJ2-3; the match to TRBD2 covers 8 bases. The J segment lost 2 bases and the V segment lost 0 bases, leaving 7 bases of the junction unmatched. CDR1 and CDR2 (germline): LNHNV, YYDKDF (reference sequence). This CDR3 is built from 17 residues. CDR3 loop: CATSRDPAGGITDTQYF. The CDR3 DNA reads as TGTGCCACCAGCAGAGATCCGGCGGGGGGAATCACAGATACGCAGTATTTT.

There are a few counts of this clonotype. The V and J genes are TRBV6-2 or TRBV6-3 and TRBJ2-5; D may correspond to TRBD1 or TRBD2 (5 bases each). The CDR3 spans 15 residues. V gave up 4 bases and J gave up 2 bases, with 14 bases separating them. Germline CDR1 is MNHEY and CDR2 is SVGEGT. The DNA of the CDR3 is TGTGCCAGCAGTTCTGGGACGCTCGATCAAGAGACCCAGTACTTC. Translating it yields CASSSGTLDQETQYF.

This clonotype has a count of ten or more. The chain combines TRBV7-9 with TRBJ2-1; 9 positions agree with TRBD1. The germline gives CDR1 SEHNR, CDR2 FQNEAQ (reference sequence). The CDR3 is made up of 15 amino acids. V shed 5 bases and J 5 bases; nucleotides not matched to a gene: 7. The CDR3 DNA is TGTGCCAGCAGCCCCGGGACAGGGTTCGACAATGAGCAGTTCTTC. Protein product: CASSPGTGFDNEQFF.

On this clonotype itself: The junction shows a germline mismatch at one end, possibly a read error. The rearrangement links TRBV20-1 to TRBJ2-2; TRBD1 matches at 8 bases. CDR1 and CDR2 (germline): DFQATT, SNEGSKA (reference sequence). CDR3 length: 17 residues. This CDR3 is CCARVGPGTGATGELFF. Written as DNA, the CDR3 is TGCTGTGCTAGAGTGGGCCCCGGGACAGGTGCCACCGGGGAGCTGTTTTTT.

This clonotype was seen ten or more times. The chain joins TRBV5-1 to TRBJ2-2; D not resolved. V was trimmed by 2 bases and J by 3 bases, leaving 8 bases between them. The CDR3 runs 14 residues. Looked up from germline, CDR1 is SGHRS and CDR2 is YFSETQ. For the CDR3, the DNA is TGCGCCAGCAGCTTTATCCCCGACACCGGGGAGCTGTTTTTT. This gives the protein CASSFIPDTGELFF.

The rearrangement uses TRBV28 and TRBJ2-2; TRBD1 agrees at 7 bases. The CDR3 has 15 amino acids. J lost 5 bases, V lost 9 bases, and 12 bases had no gene match. The germline V gene encodes CDR1 MDHEN and CDR2 SYDVKM. CDR3 coding DNA: TGTGCCAGTCGAATGAACAGGGGTGGAACCGGGGAGCTGTTTTTT. Translating it yields CASRMNRGGTGELFF.

In DNA, the CDR3 is TGTGCCAGCAGGCGGGCCCCGCAGGGGGGTATAAGCGCAGATACGCAGTATTTT. Its protein is CASRRAPQGGISADTQYF. V and J are TRBV11-2 and TRBJ2-3; possible D gene TRBD1, 7 bases. The CDR3 spans 18 residues. Germline-derived CDR1 and CDR2 are SGHAT and FQNNGV. The V gene lost 6 bases and the J gene lost 4 bases, with 26 bases spanning the gap.

The chain combines TRBV18 with TRBJ2-1; 11 nucleotides line up with TRBD2. The CDR3 length is 16 residues. Per the germline V gene, CDR1 is KGHSH and CDR2 is LQKENI. The J segment lost 8 bases and the V segment lost 1 base, leaving 7 bases of the junction unmatched. This chain's CDR3 is CASSPLSSGGPYEQFF. The CDR3, as DNA: TGTGCCAGCTCACCACTTTCTAGCGGGGGGCCGTATGAGCAGTTCTTC.

This clonotype came up a few times. The chain has TRBV20-1 and TRBJ2-3; 8 bases line up with TRBD2. The CDR3 runs to 16 residues. The V and J ends lost 0 bases and 0 bases, in that order; junction bases with no gene match: 5. The germline gives CDR1 DFQATT, CDR2 SNEGSKA (reference sequence). The CDR3 protein is CSAREGLAGSTDTQYF. DNA for the CDR3: TGCAGTGCTAGAGAGGGCTTAGCGGGGAGCACAGATACGCAGTATTTT.

Of note for this clonotype: This sequence may be a read error, since a much larger clone differs from it by one base. The rearrangement uses TRBV7-2 and TRBJ2-7; no firm D call. The CDR3 consists of 13 residues. CDR1 and CDR2 (germline): SGHTA, FQGNSA. V shed 5 bases and J shed 2 bases, with 10 bases lying between them. The CDR3 coding sequence is TGTGCCAGCAGCCGTGGCCCCGCCTACGAGCAGTACTTC. As protein: CASSRGPAYEQYF.